Each of the 12 T cell receptor beta chains below was sequenced from the same sample in a study of T-cell reconstitution after alpha-beta-depleted transplantation in children. It was with unique molecular identifiers that the TCRbeta library was prepared. One entry per CDR3 protein, called by TCRdb with MiXCR from the PCR reads. Of about 870,000 distinct CDR3 sequences detected, roughly 15% appear once; the ten largest clones hold around 4.5%. The sample here was PBMCs, mostly from graft donor cells, taken 360 days after TCRalphabeta/CD19-depleted stem cell transplant. The source is a male patient between 10 and 17 years old who had a stem cell transplant for acute lymphoblastic leukemia, so the T cells may come from the graft donor.

The rearrangement joins TRBV29-1 to TRBJ2-3, with D uncertain. The CDR3 consists of 13 residues. Trimming pared 5 bases from V and 1 base from J, leaving 10 bases between. Per the germline V gene, CDR1 is SQVTM and CDR2 is ANQGSEA. Here the CDR3 reads CSVPKPGTDTQYF. CDR3 DNA sequence: TGCAGCGTTCCTAAGCCAGGCACAGATACGCAGTATTTT.

The chain recombines TRBV7-3 with TRBJ2-1; perhaps TRBD2 as D (5 bases). The CDR3 sequence is 15 residues long. Trimming cost V 2 bases and J 6 bases, with 14 bases left between them. From germline, CDR1 is SGHTA and CDR2 FQGTGA. This CDR3 is CASSLGIGVSNEQFF. The CDR3 DNA reads TGTGCCAGCAGCTTAGGGATCGGGGTCAGCAATGAGCAGTTCTTC.

This clonotype was recorded at least ten times. The limits of the CDR3 on the DNA are not certain, so only TCRdb's listed CDR3 is given. This chain's CDR3 is CASSRNSGQGDEQYF. V and J are TRBV4-1 and TRBJ2-7; the D call of TRBD1 is as the table states it, not checked on the DNA. Germline V CDR1 and CDR2: MGHRA, YSYEKL. The CDR3 is 15 residues long, ends included.

The J gene is TRBJ1-6, the V gene TRBV6-2 or TRBV6-3; D is perhaps TRBD1 (5 bases). V dropped 11 bases and J dropped 8 bases, with 19 bases sitting between them. Per the germline V gene, CDR1 is MNHEY and CDR2 is SVGEGT. The length of the CDR3 is 14 residues. The CDR3 region is CADPRDGGHSPLHF. CDR3 DNA: TGTGCCGACCCCCGGGACGGAGGTCATTCACCCCTCCACTTT.

This clonotype was seen ten or more times. The rearrangement uses TRBV7-9 and TRBJ1-2, with D hard to call. The CDR3 runs 14 residues. The germline CDR1 and CDR2 sequences are SEHNR and FQNEAQ (reference sequence). V lost 4 bases, J lost 4 bases, and 13 bases lay in between. CDR3 in DNA: TGTGCCAGCAGCTCCGGAGGAGGTAGCTATGGCTACACCTTC. This encodes CASSSGGGSYGYTF. Full variable domain (remainder filled in from reference TRBV7-9 and TRBJ1-2): DTGVSQNPRHKITKRGQNVTFRCDPISEHNRLYWYRQTLGQGPEFLTYFQNEAQLEKSRLLSDRFSAERPKGSFSTLEIQRTEQGDSAMYLCASSSGGGSYGYTFGSGTRLTVV.

This clonotype has only a few counts. V gene TRBV19 combines with J gene TRBJ2-6, with D uncertain. This CDR3 is built from 15 residues. Germline loops: CDR1 LNHDA, CDR2 SQIVND (reference sequence). Trimming pared 5 bases from V and 3 bases from J, leaving 11 bases between. CDR3 region: CASSLYSYGANVLTF. The CDR3, as DNA: TGTGCCAGTAGTCTCTACAGTTATGGGGCCAACGTCCTGACTTTC.

V is TRBV19 and J is TRBJ2-1, with 12 bases fitting TRBD2. The CDR3 covers 18 residues. Germline V lookup: CDR1 LNHDA, CDR2 SQIVND (reference sequence). The V and J ends lost 2 bases and 0 bases, in that order; junction bases with no gene match: 5. The CDR3 DNA is TGTGCCAGTAGTATACGGACTAGCGGGGTGAGCTCCTACAATGAGCAGTTCTTC. This translates into CASSIRTSGVSSYNEQFF.

A few counts support this clonotype. The V and J genes are TRBV27 and TRBJ2-2, with a possible D match to TRBD1 (6 bases). CDR3 size: 14 residues. Germline CDR1 reads MNHEY; CDR2 reads SMNVEV (reference sequence). V lost 4 bases, J lost 9 bases, and 15 bases lay in between. CDR3 sequence: CASSSGQGSWELFF. For the CDR3, the DNA is TGTGCCAGCAGTTCGGGTCAGGGGAGTTGGGAGCTGTTTTTT.

J is TRBJ2-4 and V is TRBV10-3; 11 nucleotides line up with TRBD2. The length of the CDR3 is 16 residues. The germline V gene has CDR1 ENHRY and CDR2 SYGVKD. V gave up 0 bases and J gave up 9 bases; unmatched junction bases: 7. CDR3: CAISESLAGGPGIQYF. In DNA form, the CDR3 reads TGTGCCATCAGTGAGTCATTAGCGGGAGGGCCCGGCATTCAGTACTTC.

The chain carries TRBV5-1 and TRBJ2-1; 11 positions match TRBD2. This CDR3 contains 16 residues. CDR1 is SGHRS, CDR2 YFSETQ, per germline. Trimming cost V 4 bases and J 4 bases; bases outside gene matches: 7. The DNA of the CDR3 is TGCGCCAGCAGCGATCGACTAGCGGGGCCTTACAATGAGCAGTTCTTC. As protein: CASSDRLAGPYNEQFF.

This clonotype was found many times. This rearrangement joins TRBV12-5 to TRBJ2-5; 10 bases align to TRBD1. Germline CDR1 and CDR2: LGHNT and FRNRAP. This CDR3 region has 16 residues. V shed 6 bases and J 7 bases; nucleotides not matched to a gene: 14. This CDR3 is CASGPAFGTGDGTQYF. CDR3 sequence (DNA): TGTGCTAGTGGACCCGCCTTTGGGACAGGGGATGGGACCCAGTACTTC.

Written as DNA, the CDR3 is TGTGCCAGCAGCCTTGCCGGGACAGGGTACACTGAAGCTTTCTTT. Its protein is CASSLAGTGYTEAFF. The chain uses TRBV3-1 and TRBJ1-1; 9 positions agree with TRBD1. CDR3 length: 15 residues. CDR1 and CDR2 from the germline V gene are LGHDT and YNNKEL (reference sequence). V lost 4 bases, J lost 3 bases, and 6 bases stayed unmatched.